This T cell receptor beta chain was identified in a study of cytomegalovirus exposure and HLA in healthy donors. V lost 6 bases, J lost 4 bases, and 10 bases lay in between. Germline V CDR1 and CDR2: MNHEY, SMNVEV (reference sequence). CDR3 length equals 13 residues. The PCR used 60 Vbeta and 13 Jbeta primers. Repertoires were generated with immunoSEQ multiplex PCR, while TCRdb's copy carries only in-frame clones and drops some. This repertoire shows 150,000 or so clones, over 75% found once; its top ten account for 1.3%. The chain links TRBV27 to TRBJ1-5, with TRBD1 as a possible D gene (6 bases). The sequencing sample was made of PBMCs. The TCR originated in a man aged 50-60 years in good health and CMV-seropositive. The DNA of the CDR3 is TGTGCCAGCAGCTGGGGACAAAATCAGCCCCAGCATTTT. This translates into CASSWGQNQPQHF.